This TCR beta chain was identified during a study of blood T cell repertoires in COVID-19. TCRdb keeps only in-frame clones here, not all; method: immunoSEQ multiplex PCR. This table holds 100,000 to 150,000 clones, roughly three quarters found once. The junction had 7 bases not matched to a gene; V was cut back by 5 bases and J by 2 bases. Germline CDR1 and CDR2: LNHDA and SQIVND (reference sequence). This CDR3 has 15 amino acids. The origin of this receptor is a human donor in a cohort sampled during active COVID-19. This chain uses TRBV19 with TRBJ2-5, with 8 positions matching TRBD1. Sequencing was performed on peripheral blood. CDR3 sequence (DNA): TGTGCCAGTAGTGTTGGACAGGGCCGGCAAGAGACCCAGTACTTC. This sequence encodes CASSVGQGRQETQYF. The whole variable domain, remainder taken from reference TRBV19 and TRBJ2-5, is DGGITQSPKYLFRKEGQNVTLSCEQNLNHDAMYWYRQDPGQGLRLIYYSQIVNDFQKGDIAEGYSVSREKKESFPLTVTSAQKNPTAFYLCASSVGQGRQETQYFGPGTRLLVL.